The text below deals with one T cell receptor beta chain. Its antigen is undetermined. This may be a read error, as it is one base from a much larger clone. The data were obtained in a study of glioma-infiltrating T cells. Study-level points and caveats: Gliomas, especially low-grade, showed above-expected tissue-blood divergence; non-neoplastic patients showed below.

Using RNA template, CDR3s of TCR alpha and beta were amplified with iRepertoire arm-PCR. TCRdb fed the multiplex PCR reads into MiXCR, producing one record per CDR3 protein. The top ten hold just over 20% of the sample, which has under 200,000 distinct CDR3 sequences, more than 25% seen once. This CDR3 has 17 residues. Germline CDR1 is SGHTA and CDR2 is FQGNSA. The receptor's source is a human donor with low-grade glioma or glioblastoma, undergoing nonglioma brain surgery, or in good health (not recorded which). V is TRBV7-2 and J is TRBJ2-5; 7 bases agree with TRBD1. Material: glioma tissue, nonneoplastic brain tissue, or PBMCs (not recorded which). CDR3 DNA sequence: TGTGCCAGCAGCTTAGGAGGGGGACAGCGCTTTCAAGGGACCCAGTACTTC. Residues: CASSLGGGQRFQGTQYF. The full variable domain, its missing parts supplied by reference TRBV7-2 and TRBJ2-5, is GAGVSQSPSNKVTEKGKDVELRCDPISGHTALYWYRQSLGQGLEFLIYFQGNSAPDKSGLPSDRFSAERTGGSVSTLTIQRTQQEDSAVYLCASSLGGGQRFQGTQYFGPGTRLLVL.